The T cell receptor (beta chain) under discussion was sequenced for a study of shared clonotypes between healthy human individuals. Study-level background: Serving as donors were two women and three men, whose ages spanned 18 to 49. Every donor yielded three CD4 naive, three CD4 memory, two CD8 naive and one CD8 memory plate.

The CDR3 consists of 13 residues. Germline V gene sequence: CDR1 SGHAT, CDR2 FQNNGV. V was shortened by 3 bases and J by 4 bases, with 9 bases between the two germline ends. Several immunoSEQ plates received, in even portions, the genomic DNA of each subset. Assay: immunoSEQ multiplex PCR; the TCRdb copy retains only in-frame clones and omits some. In the table there are 2 million to 2.5 million clones, 90% to 95% of which are singletons. The V gene is TRBV11-2, the J gene TRBJ1-1; no definite D call. The receptor comes from a man aged 18 to 30 in good health. The sample comprised naive CD4+ T cells sorted from blood. Subset here: CD45RA+ positively selected. CDR3 sequence reads: CASSFRVATEAFF. In DNA, the CDR3 is TGTGCCAGCAGCTTCCGAGTAGCCACTGAAGCTTTCTTT.